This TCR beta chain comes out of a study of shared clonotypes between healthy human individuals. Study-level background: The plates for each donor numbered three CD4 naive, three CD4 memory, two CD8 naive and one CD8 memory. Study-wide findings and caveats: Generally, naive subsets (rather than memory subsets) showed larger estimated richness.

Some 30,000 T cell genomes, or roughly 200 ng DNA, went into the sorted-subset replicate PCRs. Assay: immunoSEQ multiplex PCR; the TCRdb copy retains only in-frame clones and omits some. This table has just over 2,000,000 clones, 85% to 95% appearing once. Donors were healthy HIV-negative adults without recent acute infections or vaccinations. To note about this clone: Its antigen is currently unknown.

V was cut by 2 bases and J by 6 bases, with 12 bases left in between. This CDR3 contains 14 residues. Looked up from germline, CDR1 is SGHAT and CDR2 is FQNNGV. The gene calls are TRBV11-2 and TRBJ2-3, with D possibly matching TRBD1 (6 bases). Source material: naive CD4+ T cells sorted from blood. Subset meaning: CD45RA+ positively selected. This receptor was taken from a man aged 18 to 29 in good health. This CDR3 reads CASSLTGTSDTQYF. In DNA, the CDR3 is TGTGCCAGCAGCTTAACAGGGACGAGTGATACGCAGTATTTT. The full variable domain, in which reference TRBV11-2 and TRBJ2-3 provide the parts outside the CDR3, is EAGVAQSPRYKIIEKRQSVAFWCNPISGHATLYWYQQILGQGPKLLIQFQNNGVVDDSQLPKDRFSAERLKGVDSTLKIQPAKLEDSAVYLCASSLTGTSDTQYFGPGTRLTVL.